The 28 T cell receptor beta chains given below trace back to one sample, sequenced in a study of blood T cells in healthy people across ages. A second roughly 6 to 12 cycle PCR used barcoded and J-beta primers. Each CDR3 protein is one row after TCRdb ran MiXCR on the 5' RACE reads. The table has 1.5 million to 2 million distinct CDR3 sequences, under 30% seen once. The source material was blood. These receptors were obtained from a woman in her 30s in good health.

Remarks on this clonotype: One junction end does not reproduce the germline sequence, and a read error may be involved. The genes are TRBV6-2 or TRBV6-3 and TRBJ2-1, with no clear D. The CDR3 is 13 amino acids. CDR1 and CDR2 (germline): MNHEY, SVGEGT. The CDR3 DNA follows: TGTGCCAGCACTTACAAATGGGGCAATGAGCAGTTCTTC. This translates into CASTYKWGNEQFF.

The chain has TRBV20-1 and TRBJ2-4; possible D gene TRBD2, 5 bases. The assigned J gene may be wrong: the sequence end matches TRBJ2-7 better. The CDR3 runs 13 residues. Per the germline V gene, CDR1 is DFQATT and CDR2 is SNEGSKA (reference sequence). The CDR3 nucleotides are TGCAGTGCTATGGTGGCGGGCCACTACGAGCAGTACTTC. This translates into CSAMVAGHYEQYF.

This clonotype was recorded a few times. V usage is TRBV20-1 and J usage is TRBJ1-5; the D is unclear. The CDR3 is 13 residues long. V was shortened by 6 bases and J by 4 bases, with 13 bases between the two germline ends. Germline CDR1 and CDR2: DFQATT and SNEGSKA (reference sequence). For the CDR3, the DNA is TGCAGTGCCGGAGGGCGGTGGAATCAGCCCCAGCATTTT. Encoded protein: CSAGGRWNQPQHF.

Concerning this clonotype: This may arise from a read error, as a much more abundant clone is one base away. The chain recombines TRBV5-1 with TRBJ1-2; 9 bases align to TRBD1. The CDR3 totals 15 residues. Germline CDR1 reads SGHRS; CDR2 reads YFSETQ. V gave up 4 bases and J gave up 4 bases; unmatched junction bases: 8. In DNA, the CDR3 is TGCGCCAGCAGCCCCTCGGGACAGGGACGCTATGGCTACACCTTC. Its translation: CASSPSGQGRYGYTF.

As regards this clonotype: Its ends do not fully match the called genes, so a read error is possible. The genes are TRBV20-1 and TRBJ2-2, with TRBD1 matching 9 bases. The CDR3 is 14 amino acids. Germline V gives CDR1 DFQATT, CDR2 SNEGSKA (reference sequence). Here the CDR3 DNA reads TGCAGTGCTCTACAGGGGGCTCGGACCGGGGAGCCGTTTTTT. Its translation is CSALQGARTGEPFF.

The rearrangement joins TRBV24-1 to TRBJ2-1, with D perhaps TRBD2 (5 bases). V shed 4 bases and J shed 7 bases, with 10 bases lying between them. Germline V CDR1 and CDR2: KGHDR, SFDVKD. The CDR3 totals 13 residues. For the CDR3, the DNA is TGTGCCACCAGTGACGCTAGAGGGAATGAGCAGTTCTTC. Amino acid sequence: CATSDARGNEQFF.

The chain combines TRBV5-6 with TRBJ2-1, with 7 bases fitting TRBD2. CDR1 SGHDT and CDR2 YYEEEE come from the germline V gene. This CDR3 contains 17 residues. The junction had 10 bases not matched to a gene; V was cut back by 0 bases and J by 4 bases. The CDR3 is CASSLADRRGRYNEQFF. DNA for the CDR3: TGTGCCAGCAGCTTGGCCGATCGGCGGGGGAGATACAATGAGCAGTTCTTC.

This clonotype was found many times. This rearrangement joins TRBV5-6 to TRBJ2-7; D is perhaps TRBD2 (6 bases). This CDR3 has 15 residues. With 4 bases removed from V and 0 bases from J, the gap between germline ends came to 14 bases. Germline V gene data show CDR1 as SGHDT and CDR2 as YYEEEE. The CDR3 spells CASSIFSGSSYEQYF. CDR3 DNA: TGTGCCAGCAGCATTTTTAGCGGCAGCTCCTACGAGCAGTACTTC.

The chain has TRBV12-3 or TRBV12-4 and TRBJ1-5; 8 nucleotides match TRBD1. V was clipped by 2 bases and J by 8 bases; unmatched bases: 14. The CDR3 is 17 residues long. CDR3 bases: TGTGCCAGCAGTTTAAGTTGGCAGGGGGCGCTTCGGGAGCCCCAGCATTTT. Protein: CASSLSWQGALREPQHF.

The V gene is TRBV6-1, the J gene TRBJ2-3; possible D gene TRBD2, 6 bases. In germline, CDR1 is MNHNS, CDR2 SASEGT. The CDR3 runs 15 residues. Trimming removed 3 bases from V and 2 bases from J, with 12 bases in between. This CDR3 is CASSEQGLNTDTQYF. CDR3 DNA sequence: TGTGCCAGCAGTGAGCAGGGACTCAACACAGATACGCAGTATTTT.

This clonotype was counted a few times. The chain links TRBV29-1 to TRBJ2-1; possibly TRBD2 for D (6 bases). V gave up 4 bases and J gave up 8 bases, with 9 bases separating them. Germline V gene lookup returns CDR1 SQVTM and CDR2 ANQGSEA. The CDR3 consists of 11 residues. CDR3 coding DNA: TGCAGCGTTGGAGGGGACTATGAGCAGTTCTTC. Its translation is CSVGGDYEQFF.

The gene calls are TRBV10-1 and TRBJ2-3, with D maybe TRBD1 (5 bases). Trimming pared 6 bases from V and 4 bases from J, leaving 14 bases between. Germline CDR1 reads WNHNN; CDR2 reads SYGVQD (reference sequence). This CDR3 is built from 14 residues. The CDR3 protein is CASRVEGVADTQYF. In DNA, the CDR3 is TGCGCCAGCAGGGTAGAAGGGGTAGCAGATACGCAGTATTTT.

This clonotype was picked up many times. The V and J genes are TRBV12-3 or TRBV12-4 and TRBJ1-2; 8 nucleotides match TRBD1. After removal of 5 bases from V and 8 bases from J, the junction contained 7 bases not matched to a gene. The CDR3 runs 13 residues. The CDR3 DNA is TGTGCCAGCAGTCCCCTGGGACAGGACGGCTACACCTTC. It specifies CASSPLGQDGYTF.

This rearrangement joins TRBV5-6 to TRBJ2-4, with 8 bases that match TRBD1. Gene TRBJ2-7 matches the end of the DNA better, so the J call may be wrong. Germline loops: CDR1 SGHDT, CDR2 YYEEEE. This CDR3 comprises 14 residues. The CDR3 nucleotides read TGTGCCAGCAGCTTCACTGGACAGGGAGCCGAGCAGTACTTC. This gives the protein CASSFTGQGAEQYF.

At least ten counts were recorded for this clonotype. V usage is TRBV6-8 and J usage is TRBJ2-7; 14 nucleotides align to TRBD2. The CDR3 consists of 15 residues. V lost 10 bases and J lost 6; bases outside the gene matches: 11. Looked up from germline, CDR1 is MNHGY and CDR2 is SAAAGT. CDR3 DNA sequence: TGTGCCAACTACTTCCCGGGACTAGCGGGAGTCGAGCAGTACTTC. Its protein is CANYFPGLAGVEQYF.

In this sample, this clonotype turned up many times. This chain connects TRBV20-1 to TRBJ2-7, with 7 bases identical to TRBD2. Losses at the gene ends were 3 bases for V and 2 bases for J; bases not matched to a gene: 7. Germline V gene lookup returns CDR1 DFQATT and CDR2 SNEGSKA (reference sequence). The CDR3 has 14 amino acids. The CDR3 spells CSASRLAEPYEQYF. CDR3 nucleotides: TGCAGTGCTAGCCGCCTAGCGGAGCCCTACGAGCAGTACTTC.

The chain joins TRBV11-2 to TRBJ2-7; D tentatively fits TRBD1 or TRBD2 (5 bases each). Germline loops: CDR1 SGHAT, CDR2 FQNNGV. The length of the CDR3 is 14 residues. V was clipped by 1 base and J by 6 bases, with 13 bases between them. In DNA, the CDR3 is TGTGCCAGCAGCTTAGTTCACGGTGGGGGCGAGCAGTACTTC. Encoded protein: CASSLVHGGGEQYF.

The genes are TRBV6-2 or TRBV6-3 and TRBJ1-5; 9 nucleotides line up with TRBD1. Germline V gene sequence: CDR1 MNHEY, CDR2 SVGEGT. V lost 5 bases, J lost 4 bases, and 12 bases stayed unmatched. The CDR3 sequence is 17 residues long. The DNA for the CDR3 is TGTGCCAGCAGTCACTTTTTGGGGGACAGGGAAAATCAGCCCCAGCATTTT. Its protein product is CASSHFLGDRENQPQHF.

The chain joins TRBV11-2 to TRBJ2-1; no clear D. CDR1 is SGHAT and CDR2 is FQNNGV in the germline V gene. The CDR3 runs to 15 residues. V was pared by 0 bases and J by 13 bases, with 19 bases between. CDR3 sequence: CASSLELRVAETQFF. For the CDR3, the DNA is TGTGCCAGCAGCTTAGAGTTACGGGTTGCGGAGACCCAGTTCTTC. Together with reference TRBV11-2 and TRBJ2-1, the CDR3 gives the full variable domain: EAGVAQSPRYKIIEKRQSVAFWCNPISGHATLYWYQQILGQGPKLLIQFQNNGVVDDSQLPKDRFSAERLKGVDSTLKIQPAKLEDSAVYLCASSLELRVAETQFFGPGTRLTVL.

This clonotype was found a few times. Germline and junction disagree at one end, which may indicate a read error. This sequence joins TRBV9 and TRBJ2-1, with D hard to call. Germline V gives CDR1 SGDLS, CDR2 YYNGEE. The CDR3 extends over 15 amino acids. CDR3 DNA sequence: TGTCCCAGCAGCCCTCGGTGGAGCTCCTACAATGAGCAGTTCTTC. This encodes CPSSPRWSSYNEQFF.

The rearrangement joins TRBV11-2 to TRBJ2-7; D is uncertain. Germline V lookup: CDR1 SGHAT, CDR2 FQNNGV. Trimming removed 3 bases at V and 2 bases at J, with 14 bases between. This CDR3 is 15 amino acids long. CDR3 DNA sequence: TGTGCCAGCAGCTTGGCAGTGGCGTCCCCCTACGAGCAGTACTTC. Translation gives CASSLAVASPYEQYF.

This clonotype has only a few counts. This chain links TRBV11-2 with TRBJ2-1, with D maybe TRBD2 (5 bases). The V gene lost 4 bases and the J gene lost 8 bases, with 12 bases spanning the gap. CDR3 length: 13 amino acids. Per germline, CDR1 SGHAT and CDR2 FQNNGV. The CDR3 bases are TGTGCCAGCAGCTCGCGGACTCGGGATGAGCAGTTCTTC. Translating gives CASSSRTRDEQFF.

This chain links TRBV7-7 with TRBJ1-5, with D tentatively TRBD1 (5 bases). Germline CDR1 SSHAT, CDR2 FNYEAQ (reference sequence). The CDR3 runs 16 residues. V lost 4 bases, J lost 0 bases, and 13 bases lay in between. CDR3 loop: CASSYGTANSNQPQHF. The CDR3 bases are TGTGCCAGCAGCTACGGGACGGCTAATAGCAATCAGCCCCAGCATTTT.

The chain employs TRBV9 and TRBJ2-1; D is undetermined. The CDR3 covers 13 residues. Germline V CDR1 and CDR2: SGDLS, YYNGEE. The germline V and J ends were trimmed by 6 bases and 8 bases, with 15 bases remaining between them. The CDR3 reads CASKAPRSDEQFF. CDR3 DNA: TGTGCCAGCAAGGCTCCCCGGTCGGATGAGCAGTTCTTC.

This clonotype has only a few counts. One end of the junction does not line up with germline, which may come from a read error. The chain recombines TRBV20-1 with TRBJ2-3; perhaps TRBD1 as D (5 bases). The CDR3 consists of 13 residues. Germline V CDR1 and CDR2: DFQATT, SNEGSKA (reference sequence). CDR3 nucleotide sequence: TGCGGTGCTCCACAGGATCCCACAGATACGCAGTATTTT. Residues: CGAPQDPTDTQYF.

This clonotype has more than one count but fewer than ten. The chain recombines TRBV12-3 or TRBV12-4 with TRBJ2-5; 12 bases are a match to TRBD2. CDR3 length: 20 residues. Unmatched junction bases numbered 19, after V lost 6 bases and J lost 2 bases. The CDR3 reads CASRGLAGGKRSVLQETQYF. CDR3 nucleotides: TGTGCCAGCAGGGGACTAGCGGGTGGGAAAAGGAGCGTCCTTCAAGAGACCCAGTACTTC.

This clonotype has a handful of counts. The chain carries TRBV24-1 and TRBJ2-1; 10 nucleotides match TRBD2. CDR1 KGHDR and CDR2 SFDVKD come from the germline V gene. V lost 3 bases to trimming and J lost 9 bases; unmatched junction nucleotides: 7. The CDR3 length is 15 residues. In nucleotides, the CDR3 is TGTGCCACCAGTGATACAGCGGGGGGGGTTGGTGAGCAGTTCTTC. It codes for CATSDTAGGVGEQFF.

This clonotype has a count of ten or more. For the CDR3, the DNA is TGCAGTGCTCCCAACGGACCCACCTACGAGCAGTACTTC. Amino acids: CSAPNGPTYEQYF. This chain links TRBV20-1 with TRBJ2-7; D call uncertain. The CDR3 length is 13 residues. Between the trimmed V and J ends, which lost 5 bases and 2 bases, there was a span of 13 bases. Germline assignment: CDR1 DFQATT and CDR2 SNEGSKA (reference sequence).